These 8 T cell receptor beta chains came from one sample sequenced in a study of blood T cell repertoires in COVID-19. Data came from immunoSEQ multiplex PCR; TCRdb stores just in-frame clones and leaves some out. The sample lists under 250,000 clones; approximately 81% were seen once. Sequencing used peripheral blood. Source of these receptors: a man in his forties or fifties who had recovered from COVID-19.

The chain links TRBV4-1 to TRBJ2-1, with 9 bases lining up with TRBD1. V lost 1 base to trimming and J lost 6 bases; unmatched junction nucleotides: 7. Germline lookup yields CDR1 MGHRA and CDR2 YSYEKL. The CDR3 spans 16 residues. The CDR3 is CASSQGSGTGSNEQFF. In nucleotides, the CDR3 is TGCGCCAGCAGCCAAGGCTCCGGGACAGGGTCCAATGAGCAGTTCTTC.

The chain carries TRBV10-2 and TRBJ2-1; TRBD2 is a possible D gene (5 bases). CDR3 length: 16 residues. CDR1 is WSHSY, CDR2 SAAADI, per germline. V gave up 2 bases and J gave up 4 bases, with 15 bases separating them. This CDR3 reads CASSERERTKYNEQFF. In nucleotides, the CDR3 is TGCGCCAGCAGTGAGAGGGAGCGGACCAAGTACAATGAGCAGTTCTTC.

The V call is TRBV7-8, the J call TRBJ2-1, with TRBD2 identical over 10 bases. CDR1 is SGHVS, CDR2 FQNEAQ, per germline. The CDR3 loop spans 17 amino acids. V was pared by 4 bases and J by 0 bases, with 6 bases of the junction left unmatched. The CDR3 DNA follows: TGTGCCAGCAGCTCCCCTCGACTAGCGGGCTCCTACAATGAGCAGTTCTTC. It encodes CASSSPRLAGSYNEQFF.

This clone was observed a few times. The chain combines TRBV7-9 with TRBJ2-1, with 8 positions matching TRBD2. V trimming: 5 bases; J trimming: 5 bases; junction bases outside the gene matches: 20. This CDR3 has 19 amino acids. CDR1 is SEHNR, CDR2 FQNEAQ, per germline (reference sequence). The CDR3 DNA sequence: TGTGCCAGCAGCCCAGGGTGGGCGGGAGGCCCGGGCGGTGACAATGAGCAGTTCTTC. This gives the protein CASSPGWAGGPGGDNEQFF.

The chain uses TRBV2 and TRBJ2-5, with D uncertain. Per the germline V gene, CDR1 is SNHLY and CDR2 is FYNNEI. This CDR3 contains 15 residues. Trimming removed 4 bases at V and 1 base at J, with 13 bases between. The chain's CDR3 is CASSGSRGTQETQYF. The CDR3 DNA sequence: TGTGCCAGCAGTGGGTCCCGCGGCACCCAAGAGACCCAGTACTTC. The full variable domain, completed using reference TRBV2 and TRBJ2-5, is EPEVTQTPSHQVTQMGQEVILRCVPISNHLYFYWYRQILGQKVEFLVSFYNNEISEKSEIFDDQFSVERPDGSNFTLKIRSTKLEDSAMYFCASSGSRGTQETQYFGPGTRLLVL.

The table lists this clone with a few counts. Its ends do not fully match the called genes, so a read error is possible. The rearrangement links TRBV6-6 to TRBJ1-5; D remains ambiguous. The CDR3 contains 14 residues. Looked up from germline, CDR1 is MNHNY and CDR2 is SVGAGI (reference sequence). CDR3 sequence (DNA): TGTGCCAGCAGCCCTGACACTCGCAAGCAGCCCCAGCATTTT. This encodes CASSPDTRKQPQHF.

The chain recombines TRBV13 with TRBJ2-7, with TRBD2 matching 7 bases. Germline V gives CDR1 PRHDT, CDR2 FYEKMQ (reference sequence). The CDR3 is 16 amino acids. After removal of 0 bases from V and 3 bases from J, the junction contained 8 bases not matched to a gene. The CDR3 protein is CASSLGWEGRVYEQYF. CDR3 in DNA: TGTGCCAGCAGCTTAGGATGGGAAGGGAGGGTCTACGAGCAGTACTTC.

CDR3 amino acids: CASSPGTGTSPLHF. The DNA for the CDR3 is TGTGCCAGCAGCCCCGGGACAGGGACTTCACCCCTCCACTTT. The rearrangement links TRBV2 to TRBJ1-6; 9 positions agree with TRBD1. V lost 6 bases, J lost 9 bases, and 6 bases stayed unmatched. This CDR3 spans 14 amino acids. CDR1 and CDR2 (germline): SNHLY, FYNNEI.